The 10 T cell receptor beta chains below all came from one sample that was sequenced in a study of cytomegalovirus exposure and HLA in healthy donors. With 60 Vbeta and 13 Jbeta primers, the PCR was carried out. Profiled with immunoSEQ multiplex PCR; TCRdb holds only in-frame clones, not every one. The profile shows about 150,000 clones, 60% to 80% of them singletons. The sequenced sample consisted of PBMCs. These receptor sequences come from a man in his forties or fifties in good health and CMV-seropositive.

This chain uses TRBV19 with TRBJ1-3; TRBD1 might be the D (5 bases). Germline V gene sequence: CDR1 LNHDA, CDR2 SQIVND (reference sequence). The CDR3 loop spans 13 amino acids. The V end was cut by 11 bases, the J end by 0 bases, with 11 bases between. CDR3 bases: TGTGCCGTCCGACAGTTCTCTGGAAACACCATATATTTT. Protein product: CAVRQFSGNTIYF.

The CDR3 sequence: CASRPTGVRADTQYF. The CDR3 nucleotides read TGTGCCAGCAGACCCACAGGGGTCAGGGCAGATACGCAGTATTTT. J is TRBJ2-3 and V is TRBV28; 7 bases fit TRBD1. V was pared by 6 bases and J by 4 bases, with 10 bases of the junction left unmatched. Germline values: CDR1 MDHEN, CDR2 SYDVKM. CDR3 length: 15 amino acids.

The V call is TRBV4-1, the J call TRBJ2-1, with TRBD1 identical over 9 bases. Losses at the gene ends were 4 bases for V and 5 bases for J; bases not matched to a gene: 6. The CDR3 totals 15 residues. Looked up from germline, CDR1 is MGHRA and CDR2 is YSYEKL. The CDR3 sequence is CASSLAGTGNNEQFF. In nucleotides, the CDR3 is TGCGCCAGCAGCCTAGCCGGGACAGGGAACAATGAGCAGTTCTTC.

The CDR3 coding sequence is TGCAGCGTTGATCCCCAGGGGACTGAAGCTTTCTTT. Amino acids: CSVDPQGTEAFF. The chain has TRBV29-1 and TRBJ1-1; D is possibly TRBD1 (6 bases). Between the trimmed V and J ends, which lost 3 bases and 5 bases, there was a span of 10 bases. The germline V gene has CDR1 SQVTM and CDR2 ANQGSEA. The CDR3 covers 12 residues. The variable domain in full, completed from reference TRBV29-1 and TRBJ1-1, reads SAVISQKPSRDICQRGTSLTIQCQVDSQVTMMFWYRQQPGQSLTLIATANQGSEATYESGFVIDKFPISRPNLTFSTLTVSNMSPEDSSIYLCSVDPQGTEAFFGQGTRLTVV.

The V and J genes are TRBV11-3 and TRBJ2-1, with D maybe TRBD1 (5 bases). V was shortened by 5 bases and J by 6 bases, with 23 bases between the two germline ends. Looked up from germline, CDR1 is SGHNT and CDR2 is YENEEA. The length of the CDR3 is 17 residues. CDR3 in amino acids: CASSLKVWGTVGNEQFF. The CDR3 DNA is TGTGCCAGCAGCCTGAAGGTGTGGGGCACGGTGGGCAATGAGCAGTTCTTC.

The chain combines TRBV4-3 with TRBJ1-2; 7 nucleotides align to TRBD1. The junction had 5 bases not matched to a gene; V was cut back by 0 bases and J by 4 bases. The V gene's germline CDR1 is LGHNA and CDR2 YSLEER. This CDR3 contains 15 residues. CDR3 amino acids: CASSQEVGTAYGYTF. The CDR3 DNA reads TGCGCCAGCAGCCAAGAAGTAGGGACAGCCTATGGCTACACCTTC.

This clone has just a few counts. In DNA form, the CDR3 reads TGTGCCAGCAGTGCATCAGGGGGCGAGGCTAATGAAAAACTGTTTTTT. Translated: CASSASGGEANEKLFF. This rearrangement joins TRBV28 to TRBJ1-4; 8 bases align to TRBD1. The germline V gene encodes CDR1 MDHEN and CDR2 SYDVKM. Trimming cost V 5 bases and J 3 bases; bases outside gene matches: 8. This CDR3 comprises 16 residues.

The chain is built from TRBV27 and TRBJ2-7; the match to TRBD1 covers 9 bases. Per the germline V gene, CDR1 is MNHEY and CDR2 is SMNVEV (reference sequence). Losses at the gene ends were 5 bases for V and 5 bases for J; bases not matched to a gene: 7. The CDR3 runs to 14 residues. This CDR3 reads CASSLGQGGNEQYF. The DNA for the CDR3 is TGTGCCAGCAGTCTGGGACAGGGCGGCAACGAGCAGTACTTC.

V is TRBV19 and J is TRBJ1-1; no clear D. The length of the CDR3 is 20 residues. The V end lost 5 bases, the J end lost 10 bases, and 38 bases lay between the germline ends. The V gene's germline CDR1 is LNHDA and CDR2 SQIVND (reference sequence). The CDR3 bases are TGTGCCAGTAGTCGAAGCACGGACGGGAGCTCCTCTAGGAGACCTCACGGAGCTTTCTTT. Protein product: CASSRSTDGSSSRRPHGAFF.

The chain's CDR3 is CASSLQGRSTGELFF. Written as DNA, the CDR3 is TGTGCCAGCAGTTTACAGGGGCGATCCACCGGGGAGCTGTTTTTT. The V and J genes are TRBV27 and TRBJ2-2; maybe TRBD1 (6 bases). CDR3 size: 15 residues. Germline V gene lookup returns CDR1 MNHEY and CDR2 SMNVEV (reference sequence). V was clipped by 2 bases and J by 4 bases, with 11 bases between them.